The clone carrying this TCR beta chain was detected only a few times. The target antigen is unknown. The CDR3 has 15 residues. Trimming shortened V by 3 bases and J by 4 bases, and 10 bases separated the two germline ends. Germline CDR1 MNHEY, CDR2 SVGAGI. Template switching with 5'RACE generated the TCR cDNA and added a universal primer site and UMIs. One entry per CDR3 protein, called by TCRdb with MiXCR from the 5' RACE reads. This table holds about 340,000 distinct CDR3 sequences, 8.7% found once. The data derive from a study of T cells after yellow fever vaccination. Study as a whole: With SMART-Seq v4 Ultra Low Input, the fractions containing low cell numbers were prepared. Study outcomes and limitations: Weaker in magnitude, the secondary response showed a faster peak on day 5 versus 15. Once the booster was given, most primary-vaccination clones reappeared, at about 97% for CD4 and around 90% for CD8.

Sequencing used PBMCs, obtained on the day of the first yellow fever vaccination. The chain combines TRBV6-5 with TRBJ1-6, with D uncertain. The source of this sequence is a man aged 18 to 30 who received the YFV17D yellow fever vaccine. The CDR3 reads CASSYPGFYNSPLHF. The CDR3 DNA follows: TGTGCCAGCAGTTATCCGGGGTTTTATAATTCACCCCTCCACTTT.